This TCR beta chain stems from a study of molecular identifiers for immune sequencing clone quantification. The V and J ends lost 4 bases and 2 bases, in that order; junction bases with no gene match: 7. CDR1 and CDR2 from the germline V gene are SEHNR and FQNEAQ (reference sequence). This CDR3 is built from 16 residues. Notes on this clonotype: Its specificity is unknown.

Making the bulk TCR libraries relied on previously described methods and listed TCR primers. MiXCR was run by TCRdb on the PCR reads, yielding one entry per CDR3 protein. Seen here are over 550,000 distinct CDR3 sequences, 25% observed once, and the top ten hold about 0.73%. Overall study results and limits: Naive cells had under 1% of molecules in clones above 20 RNA copies, effectors over 99%.

Sorted cells numbering roughly 19,000 to 1,100,000, with 10%, 30% or 50% RNA, yielded the naive CD8 libraries. This clonotype originated in a human donor in good health. Some libraries in this study had Jurkat cell RNA spiked in. Sequencing was performed on naive CD8+ T cells from blood, with Jurkat cell RNA spiked in. The subset was: FACS-sorted CD8+CD4-CCR7+CD45RA+ naive T cells. J is TRBJ2-3 and V is TRBV7-9, with 9 positions matching TRBD1. DNA of the CDR3: TGTGCCAGCAGCTCGCACCGGGACAGGGTCACAGATACGCAGTATTTT. Its protein is CASSSHRDRVTDTQYF. Filled out from reference TRBV7-9 and TRBJ2-3, the complete variable domain reads DTGVSQNPRHKITKRGQNVTFRCDPISEHNRLYWYRQTLGQGPEFLTYFQNEAQLEKSRLLSDRFSAERPKGSFSTLEIQRTEQGDSAMYLCASSSHRDRVTDTQYFGPGTRLTVL.